These T cell receptor beta chains were read from a single sample in a study of blood T cell repertoires in COVID-19. Repertoires were generated with immunoSEQ multiplex PCR, while TCRdb's copy carries only in-frame clones and drops some. This table has more than 70,000 clones, around 75% appearing once. The sequenced sample consisted of peripheral blood. The source is a human donor in a cohort sampled during active COVID-19. Each CDR3 is given with its conserved first and last residue. A D gene is named only where the DNA matches it firmly. Some rows mark clone size as missing; the rest say once, few, many or name a class of expanded clone.

j_gene: TRBJ2-2
v_gene: TRBV14
abundance: .
d_gene: .
CDR3nt: TGTGCCAGCAGCCCCCAGGGGTCGGGCGGGGAGCTGTTTTTT
CDR3aa: CASSPQGSGGELFF

j_gene: TRBJ1-2
v_gene: TRBV19
abundance: .
d_gene: .
CDR3nt: TGTGCCAGTAGTATAGACCGGACTCGGGGCTACACCTTC
CDR3aa: CASSIDRTRGYTF

j_gene: TRBJ2-1
v_gene: TRBV10-1
abundance: .
d_gene: TRBD2
CDR3nt: TGCGCCAGCAGGGAAAGCGGGATTCAGCATGAGCAGTTCTTC
CDR3aa: CASRESGIQHEQFF

j_gene: TRBJ2-7
v_gene: TRBV4-2
abundance: .
d_gene: .
CDR3nt: TGTGCCAGCAGCCAAGATGGGAGCGGATACTCCTACGAGCAGTACTTC
CDR3aa: CASSQDGSGYSYEQYF

j_gene: TRBJ2-5
v_gene: TRBV21-1
abundance: .
d_gene: .
CDR3nt: TGTGCCAGCAGCAAAGAGGGAGGCTCACAAGAGACCCAGTACTTC
CDR3aa: CASSKEGGSQETQYF

j_gene: TRBJ2-7
v_gene: TRBV10-2
abundance: .
d_gene: .
CDR3nt: TGCGCCAGCGGAGCTAGCGACCGGTCTTCCGAGCAGTACTTC
CDR3aa: CASGASDRSSEQYF

j_gene: TRBJ2-1
v_gene: TRBV28
abundance: .
d_gene: .
CDR3nt: TGTGCCAGCACCGAGAGGGTGTCAGCCCAAAGTGAGCAGTTCTTC
CDR3aa: CASTERVSAQSEQFF

j_gene: TRBJ2-2
v_gene: TRBV24-1
abundance: .
d_gene: TRBD1
CDR3nt: TGTGCCACCAGTGAGAATCGACAGGGGAACACCGGGGAGCTGTTTTTT
CDR3aa: CATSENRQGNTGELFF

j_gene: TRBJ2-1
v_gene: TRBV4-1
abundance: .
d_gene: .
CDR3nt: TGCGCCAGCAGCCAAGCCTTGGCAGTAAGAGGCCTCAGGGATGAGCAGTTCTTC
CDR3aa: CASSQALAVRGLRDEQFF

j_gene: TRBJ1-1
v_gene: TRBV19
abundance: .
d_gene: TRBD1
CDR3nt: TGTGCCAGTAGCCGGGGGCAGGGGGACACTGAAGCTTTCTTT
CDR3aa: CASSRGQGDTEAFF

j_gene: TRBJ1-6
v_gene: TRBV11-2
abundance: .
d_gene: TRBD1
CDR3nt: TGTGCCACCTCCGGGACAGTGGGTTCACCCCTCCACTTT
CDR3aa: CATSGTVGSPLHF

j_gene: TRBJ2-3
v_gene: TRBV19
abundance: .
d_gene: TRBD2
CDR3nt: TGTGCCAGTAGTTCCGGACTAGCGGGAGTCCGAGATACGCAGTATTTT
CDR3aa: CASSSGLAGVRDTQYF

j_gene: TRBJ2-1
v_gene: TRBV4-2
abundance: .
d_gene: TRBD2
CDR3nt: TGTGCCAGCAGGGACGACTCCCCGGGACTAGCCCCCGATGAGCAGTTCTTC
CDR3aa: CASRDDSPGLAPDEQFF

j_gene: TRBJ2-7
v_gene: TRBV10-3
abundance: .
d_gene: TRBD2
CDR3nt: TGTGCCATCAGTGAGACTCGGACTAGCGACCACGAGCAGTACTTC
CDR3aa: CAISETRTSDHEQYF

j_gene: TRBJ2-7
v_gene: TRBV19
abundance: .
d_gene: TRBD1
CDR3nt: TGTGCCAGTAGTAAATGGACAGGTCTAACCTACGAGCAGTACTTC
CDR3aa: CASSKWTGLTYEQYF

j_gene: TRBJ1-5
v_gene: TRBV24-1
abundance: few
d_gene: .
CDR3nt: TGTGCCACTGGAGAGGATCCCGATAGCAATCAGCCCCAGCATTTT
CDR3aa: CATGEDPDSNQPQHF

j_gene: TRBJ2-5
v_gene: TRBV12-5
abundance: .
d_gene: .
CDR3nt: TGTGCTAGTGGGCGCAGGGCGGGGGAGACCCAGTACTTC
CDR3aa: CASGRRAGETQYF

j_gene: TRBJ2-3
v_gene: TRBV14
abundance: .
d_gene: .
CDR3nt: TGTGCCAGCAGGCGCGTGGGCACAGATACGCAGTATTTT
CDR3aa: CASRRVGTDTQYF

j_gene: TRBJ1-5
v_gene: TRBV3-1/TRBV3-2
abundance: few
d_gene: .
CDR3nt: TGTGCCAGCAGCCAATATAATCAGCCCCAGCATTTT
CDR3aa: CASSQYNQPQHF

j_gene: TRBJ1-1
v_gene: TRBV5-1
abundance: .
d_gene: .
CDR3nt: TGCGCCAGCAGCTTGGGCCCGGCGGGAGACACTGAAGCTTTCTTT
CDR3aa: CASSLGPAGDTEAFF

j_gene: TRBJ2-2
v_gene: TRBV19
abundance: .
d_gene: TRBD2
CDR3nt: TGTGCCAGTCGTACTAGCGGGAACACCGGGGAGCTGTTTTTT
CDR3aa: CASRTSGNTGELFF

j_gene: TRBJ2-3
v_gene: TRBV6-5
abundance: .
d_gene: TRBD2
CDR3nt: TGTGCCAGCAGTCTTCTAGCGGGAGTCCCAGATACGCAGTATTTT
CDR3aa: CASSLLAGVPDTQYF

j_gene: TRBJ2-5
v_gene: TRBV4-1
abundance: .
d_gene: TRBD2
CDR3nt: TGCGCCAGCAGCCGCGGACTAGCGGGAGAGGGGGAGACCCAGTACTTC
CDR3aa: CASSRGLAGEGETQYF

j_gene: TRBJ1-4
v_gene: TRBV5-1
abundance: .
d_gene: TRBD1
CDR3nt: TGCGCCAGCAGCCAGGGGGCGGAAAAACTGTTTTTT
CDR3aa: CASSQGAEKLFF

j_gene: TRBJ1-4
v_gene: TRBV18
abundance: few
d_gene: .
CDR3nt: TGTGCCAGCTCACCGGGGGCCAGGCATGAAAAACTGTTTTTT
CDR3aa: CASSPGARHEKLFF

j_gene: TRBJ1-5
v_gene: TRBV12-5
abundance: few
d_gene: .
CDR3nt: TGTGCTAGTGGTTTGACAGGCTGGGGTCAGCCCCAGCATTTT
CDR3aa: CASGLTGWGQPQHF

j_gene: TRBJ2-7
v_gene: TRBV6-5
abundance: .
d_gene: .
CDR3nt: TGTGCCAGCAGTTACTCTTCCGGGAGCTCCTACGAGCAGTACTTC
CDR3aa: CASSYSSGSSYEQYF

j_gene: TRBJ2-7
v_gene: TRBV5-1
abundance: few
d_gene: .
CDR3nt: TGCGCCAGCAGCTTGGCCGGTGGAGACCAGTCCGAGCAGTACTTC
CDR3aa: CASSLAGGDQSEQYF

j_gene: TRBJ1-4
v_gene: TRBV6-2/TRBV6-3
abundance: .
d_gene: .
CDR3nt: TGTGCCAGCAGTTACCAGGGGTTCGATGAAAAACTGTTTTTT
CDR3aa: CASSYQGFDEKLFF

j_gene: TRBJ2-1
v_gene: TRBV3-1/TRBV3-2
abundance: .
d_gene: .
CDR3nt: TGTGCCAGCAGCCAAGATCAGGCAAATGAGCAGTTCTTC
CDR3aa: CASSQDQANEQFF

j_gene: TRBJ2-7
v_gene: TRBV27
abundance: .
d_gene: .
CDR3nt: TGTGCCAGCAGTTTATCCCTAGGATGGGTGTCCTACGAGCAGTACTTC
CDR3aa: CASSLSLGWVSYEQYF

j_gene: TRBJ1-2
v_gene: TRBV7-9
abundance: .
d_gene: .
CDR3nt: TGTGCCAGCAGCTTAGAGCGTGGCTACACCTTC
CDR3aa: CASSLERGYTF

j_gene: TRBJ2-1
v_gene: TRBV7-9
abundance: few
d_gene: TRBD2
CDR3nt: TGTGCCAGCAGCTTAGGGACTAGCGTGGCGGGGCAGTTCTTC
CDR3aa: CASSLGTSVAGQFF